Following are 12 T cell receptor beta chains from one sample sequenced in a study of spatial heterogeneity in lung cancer. No antigen has been assigned to these receptors. TCRdb processed the 5' RACE reads anew with MiXCR; each CDR3 protein has one entry. The sample contains about 20,000 distinct CDR3 sequences, around 5% of which appear only once. General observations from the study: Counts of expanded alpha and beta TCRs within tumors tracked the tumor nonsynonymous mutation count.

Time point in this sample: sample taken at primary tumor resection. Sequenced here: lung tumor tissue, sampled at surgery. These receptor sequences come from a female donor with early-stage non-small cell lung cancer.

This clonotype was observed a handful of times. For a library built for alpha chains, this beta chain is a stray read; little rests on its size. This chain connects TRBV6-1 to TRBJ2-2; 7 bases align to TRBD1. This CDR3 contains 15 residues. The V gene's germline CDR1 is MNHNS and CDR2 SASEGT. The J segment lost 4 bases and the V segment lost 8 bases, leaving 10 bases of the junction unmatched. The CDR3, as DNA: TGTGCCAGCGAGCAACTACAGGGGAGCACCGGGGAGCTGTTTTTT. Its translation is CASEQLQGSTGELFF.

This clonotype was detected many times. This beta chain was picked up by a library intended for alpha chains and is off target, so its count carries little meaning. This chain connects TRBV2 to TRBJ2-7; TRBD2 matches at 11 bases. This CDR3 comprises 17 residues. Germline CDR1 is SNHLY and CDR2 is FYNNEI. V was pared by 4 bases and J by 7 bases, with 15 bases of the junction left unmatched. The CDR3 DNA reads as TGTGCCAGCAGTGGGATAGCGGGAGGGCCCTCGTCGTGGGAGCAGTACTTC. This encodes CASSGIAGGPSSWEQYF.

This clonotype was seen only a few times. As an off-target read in a library built for alpha chains, this beta chain has a frequency of little significance. V and J are TRBV12-3 or TRBV12-4 and TRBJ1-2; 9 bases agree with TRBD1. After removal of 5 bases from V and 4 bases from J, the junction contained 14 bases not matched to a gene. The CDR3 has 17 residues. The CDR3, as DNA: TGTGCCAGCAGTACAAGGACAGGGGCGAGGGGGGGCTATGGCTACACCTTC. It codes for CASSTRTGARGGYGYTF.

This clonotype was seen many times. The library was designed around alpha chains, so this beta chain is a stray read whose abundance carries little weight. The rearrangement links TRBV5-1 to TRBJ2-6; D possibly corresponds to TRBD1 (6 bases). V lost 5 bases and J 0 bases, leaving 15 bases between the germline ends. This CDR3 region has 17 residues. Germline CDR1 reads SGHRS; CDR2 reads YFSETQ. CDR3 in DNA: TGCGCCAGCAGTCGGGACAAGGCCCTCTCTGGGGCCAACGTCCTGACTTTC. It translates to CASSRDKALSGANVLTF.

This clonotype was observed a few times. With the library built for alpha chains, this beta chain is off target and its frequency is not meaningful. The genes are TRBV29-1 and TRBJ2-1; D is unclear. Trimming left V 3 bases short and J 4 bases short, with 10 bases between. Germline assignment: CDR1 SQVTM and CDR2 ANQGSEA. CDR3 size: 13 residues. Written as DNA, the CDR3 is TGCAGCGTTGAGGCGAATCAGTACAATGAGCAGTTCTTC. Translating gives CSVEANQYNEQFF.

To note about this clonotype: Since a much larger clone is just one base distant, this may be a read error. A library prepared for alpha chains yielded this beta chain as an off-target read; its size is of little meaning. The V call is TRBV29-1, the J call TRBJ2-5, with unresolved D. CDR3 length: 12 amino acids. CDR1 is SQVTM, CDR2 ANQGSEA, per germline. This chain's CDR3 is CTFRSGQETQYF. The CDR3 DNA sequence: TGCACCTTTCGGTCAGGCCAAGAGACCCAGTACTTC.

This clonotype was observed a handful of times. This beta chain is an unintended read in a library built for alpha chains; its size means little. This rearrangement joins TRBV24-1 to TRBJ2-3, with TRBD2 matching over 8 bases. CDR3 length: 17 residues. Germline CDR1 and CDR2: KGHDR and SFDVKD. V was pared by 2 bases and J by 0 bases, with 6 bases of the junction left unmatched. This CDR3 reads CATSDSSGSSSTDTQYF. The CDR3 DNA follows: TGTGCCACCAGTGATTCGAGCGGGAGCTCTAGCACAGATACGCAGTATTTT.

Sample share makes this clonotype medium-sized. This beta chain slipped into a library made for alpha chains as a stray read, so its size is not meaningful. The chain is built from TRBV29-1 and TRBJ1-5; D not certain. Per the germline V gene, CDR1 is SQVTM and CDR2 is ANQGSEA. The CDR3 runs to 12 residues. The ends were cut back, 0 bases at V and 6 bases at J, with 6 bases in the middle. CDR3 in amino acids: CSVEDTGQPQHF. The CDR3 nucleotides read TGCAGCGTTGAAGATACTGGTCAGCCCCAGCATTTT. The full variable domain, in which reference TRBV29-1 and TRBJ1-5 provide the parts outside the CDR3, is SAVISQKPSRDICQRGTSLTIQCQVDSQVTMMFWYRQQPGQSLTLIATANQGSEATYESGFVIDKFPISRPNLTFSTLTVSNMSPEDSSIYLCSVEDTGQPQHFGDGTRLSIL.

This clonotype turned up a few times. As an off-target read in a library built for alpha chains, this beta chain has a frequency of little significance. The V gene is TRBV5-6, the J gene TRBJ2-1, with TRBD2 matching over 9 bases. V dropped 4 bases and J dropped 9; count of bases not matched to a gene: 11. From germline, CDR1 is SGHDT and CDR2 YYEEEE. The CDR3 totals 15 residues. The CDR3 reads CASSQDSGSWFEQFF. CDR3 DNA sequence: TGTGCCAGCAGCCAGGATAGCGGGAGTTGGTTTGAGCAGTTCTTC.

This clonotype was found many times. Since the library was made to target alpha chains, this beta chain is a stray read and its abundance is not meaningful. The chain couples TRBV7-3 to TRBJ2-3, with D maybe TRBD2 (5 bases). This CDR3 comprises 11 residues. The V and J ends lost 5 bases and 6 bases respectively, with 6 bases between them. Looked up from germline, CDR1 is SGHTA and CDR2 is FQGTGA. This CDR3 reads CASSRGDTQYF. The CDR3 DNA reads TGTGCCAGCAGCCGAGGGGATACGCAGTATTTT.

This clonotype has at least ten counts. This beta chain was picked up by a library intended for alpha chains and is off target, so its count carries little meaning. This chain links TRBV5-1 with TRBJ2-3; 9 bases line up with TRBD1. CDR3 size: 14 residues. The V gene's germline CDR1 is SGHRS and CDR2 YFSETQ. V lost 5 bases and J lost 2; bases outside the gene matches: 3. The CDR3 sequence is CASRTGGTTDTQYF. Here the CDR3 DNA reads TGCGCCAGCAGGACAGGGGGGACCACAGATACGCAGTATTTT.

This clonotype was seen ten or more times. This beta chain is a stray sequence in a library constructed for alpha chains; its clone size is not meaningful. The chain joins TRBV20-1 to TRBJ1-1, with unresolved D. V gave up 3 bases and J gave up 1 base, with 9 bases separating them. There are 13 residues in the CDR3. CDR1 and CDR2 from the germline V gene are DFQATT and SNEGSKA (reference sequence). The CDR3 protein is CSARGVGNTEAFF. The CDR3 DNA is TGCAGTGCTAGGGGAGTGGGGAACACTGAAGCTTTCTTT.